This T cell receptor beta chain was identified during a study of blood T cells in healthy people across ages (dated by TCRdb to the mid-2010s). Study-level background: In model experiments, roughly one uniquely barcoded TCR beta cDNA molecule per two T cells was captured by template switching. To track age-related changes in TCR beta repertoire diversity, the study relied on deep sequencing normalized with unique cDNA molecular identifiers. Four age groups were formed from the donors: young (average around 15 years), middle-aged (more than 35), aged (approximately 60) and long-lived (approximately 78). To avoid experimental bias, donors of different ages were spread randomly across the sequencing lanes. Two additional independent replicas of 1 million unique cDNA reads from the same blood draw were analyzed for two donors (one aged 18 to 30 and one aged 80 or older).

The junction shows trimming of 6 bases on V and 3 bases on J, plus 12 bases between the germline ends. The germline V gene specifies SNHLY as CDR1 and FYNNEI as CDR2. From its cysteine to its phenylalanine, the CDR3 spans 13 amino acids. The entry retains the CDR3 DNA only, 39 bases that are in frame from base 1. About this clonotype: What this receptor recognizes is not known. Base qualities were left out, and no much larger clone turns up one base away.

Libraries were built with 5' RACE. Sequencing used an Illumina HiSeq 2500. The second PCR ran for about 6 to 11 cycles and used a J-beta primer mix along with a sample-barcoded 5' primer. A unique molecular identifier was introduced onto each TCR beta cDNA molecule by a template-switch 5' adaptor carrying 12 random nucleotides. At least 2.5 million CDR3-containing paired-end reads were obtained from each sample. All of the RNA was converted into first-strand cDNA using the Mint cDNA synthesis kit, with a TRBC-specific oligonucleotide serving as the primer. Following uracil-DNA glycosylase treatment, a first 18-cycle PCR with universal primers M1SS and BC2_uni_R was performed on all cDNA. On the study's bioinformatics: For normalization, 1 million high-quality reads, each with a distinct molecular identifier, were randomly selected from each sample. Reads with shared molecular identifiers were discarded instead of being binned into consensus sequences. CDR3 identification, clonotype clustering and error correction used MiTCR with a Q25 quality threshold and the strictest error-elimination algorithm. A nonparametric unseen species model with Euler transformation was used to estimate lower-bound total TCR beta diversity. TCRdb trimmed the raw reads at Q25, called clones with MiXCR and kept productive beta chains. For every CDR3 protein sequence, its rows merge into one entry that carries the most common genes and DNA. The V and J calls, along with clone size, are taken from TCRdb and not from the paper's own processing. This sample gives 1.5 million to 2 million distinct CDR3 sequences in total; approximately 28% of them show up just once. The top ten constitute around 7.7% of the sample.

Donors were a few dozen systemically healthy Caucasian individuals from Russia aged roughly 6 to 90 years. Each donor gave 9 to 10 milliliters of peripheral blood, collected into EDTA-treated Vacutainer tubes. Ficoll-Paque density-gradient centrifugation was used to isolate PBMCs, with at least 6.5 million per sample. Total RNA, at least 6 micrograms per sample, was extracted from PBMCs with Trizol reagent. The percentages of naive CD45RAhigh/CD27high T cells were determined by flow cytometry on a PBMC aliquot from every donor. Here is what the overall study found, with its caveats: Estimates of total diversity from one million sequenced T cells were regarded as lower bounds and underestimates. A strong correlation was found between observed TCR beta diversity and the percentage of naive T cells measured by flow cytometry. Compared with the aged group, more naive CD4+ T cells, fewer expanded clones and increased TCR diversity were shown by the long-lived group, suggesting age selection. As age increased, observed TCR beta diversity per million T cells dropped in a roughly linear way, and a significant reduction was already evident by age 40. Because donor CMV infection status was unknown, age-related changes in expanded clonotypes were potentially confounded. Conclusive comparison of naive and antigen-experienced compartments was prevented by the profiling of bulk unsorted PBMCs.

Sequencing input: blood. The clonotype was recovered from a woman in her thirties in good health. The chain links TRBV2 with TRBJ2-7, with the D gene not clear enough to name. The CDR3 protein is CASRLTALYEQYF. In nucleotide form, the sequence is TGTGCCAGCAGGCTAACAGCCCTCTACGAGCAGTACTTC.